Presented here are 25 T cell receptor beta chains from one specimen sequenced in a study of blood T cell repertoires in COVID-19. Clones were read by immunoSEQ multiplex PCR, and TCRdb kept only the in-frame ones, dropping some. Of some 200,000 clones listed, 75% to 90% are singletons. Sequenced sample: PBMCs or T cells enriched from blood (not recorded which). The receptors derive from a middle-aged woman with acute COVID-19.

J is TRBJ1-5 and V is TRBV6-1; 10 bases match TRBD1. The CDR3 has 15 residues. V was clipped by 7 bases and J by 6 bases; unmatched bases: 9. Germline V gene data show CDR1 as MNHNS and CDR2 as SASEGT. The CDR3 region is CASTPEGTGVQPQHF. The CDR3 DNA reads TGTGCCAGCACCCCCGAGGGGACAGGGGTTCAGCCCCAGCATTTT.

This clone was detected only a few times. V and J are TRBV12-5 and TRBJ1-1, with a weak D call TRBD1 (5 bases). The CDR3 consists of 12 residues. CDR1 is LGHNT, CDR2 FRNRAP, per germline. V dropped 6 bases and J dropped 3 bases, with 8 bases sitting between them. In DNA, the CDR3 is TGTGCTAGTGGCCGGGGGGACACTGAAGCTTTCTTT. Residues: CASGRGDTEAFF. Looking up the rest from reference TRBV12-5 and TRBJ1-1 gives the full variable domain: DARVTQTPRHKVTEMGQEVTMRCQPILGHNTVFWYRQTMMQGLELLAYFRNRAPLDDSGMPKDRFSAEMPDATLATLKIQPSEPRDSAVYFCASGRGDTEAFFGQGTRLTVV.

For this clone: The sample holds other DNA sequences that translate to the same CDR3. This chain links TRBV18 with TRBJ1-1; no definite D call. The CDR3 extends over 13 amino acids. Germline CDR1 and CDR2: KGHSH and LQKENI. The germline V and J ends were trimmed by 6 bases and 5 bases, with 13 bases remaining between them. CDR3 sequence (DNA): TGTGCCAGCTCCCCCGATCGGGGAACTGAAGCTTTCTTT. This translates into CASSPDRGTEAFF. The full variable domain, in which reference TRBV18 and TRBJ1-1 provide the parts outside the CDR3, is NAGVMQNPRHLVRRRGQEARLRCSPMKGHSHVYWYRQLPEEGLKFMVYLQKENIIDESGMPKERFSAEFPKEGPSILRIQQVVRGDSAAYFCASSPDRGTEAFFGQGTRLTVV.

The CDR3 loop is CASSEGWNRDRDTGELFF. Here the CDR3 DNA reads TGTGCCAGCAGTGAAGGTTGGAACAGGGACAGGGACACCGGGGAGCTGTTTTTT. The chain combines TRBV6-1 with TRBJ2-2, with 9 nucleotides matching TRBD1. CDR3 length equals 18 residues. Germline V gene data show CDR1 as MNHNS and CDR2 as SASEGT. With V trimmed by 1 base and J by 3 bases, 9 bases remained unmatched.

The gene calls are TRBV18 and TRBJ1-1, with 9 nucleotides matching TRBD1. V was pared by 4 bases and J by 0 bases, with 6 bases of the junction left unmatched. This CDR3 is built from 16 residues. Germline CDR1 KGHSH, CDR2 LQKENI. CDR3 in amino acids: CASSRGTGILNTEAFF. The CDR3 bases are TGTGCCAGCTCACGAGGGACAGGGATCTTGAACACTGAAGCTTTCTTT.

The V call is TRBV7-3, the J call TRBJ2-2; TRBD2 agrees at 9 bases. The V segment lost 4 bases and the J segment 4 bases; nucleotides outside the gene matches: 7. Germline V gene data show CDR1 as SGHTA and CDR2 as FQGTGA. The CDR3 has 16 residues. The CDR3 DNA reads as TGTGCCAGCAGCTCGAGCGGGGGGCCCTTCACCGGGGAGCTGTTTTTT. Protein: CASSSSGGPFTGELFF.

The chain recombines TRBV4-1 with TRBJ1-3, with 9 bases lining up with TRBD1. CDR1 and CDR2 (germline): MGHRA, YSYEKL. This CDR3 has 16 amino acids. The junction had 6 bases not matched to a gene; V was cut back by 4 bases and J by 2 bases. In DNA, the CDR3 is TGCGCCAGCAGCCCGACCACAGGGGGCACTGGAAACACCATATATTTT. This encodes CASSPTTGGTGNTIYF.

The chain employs TRBV2 and TRBJ2-5; 9 bases map to TRBD2. The V gene end was trimmed by 10 bases and the J gene end by 1 base; junction bases not matched to a gene: 19. Germline assignment: CDR1 SNHLY and CDR2 FYNNEI. This CDR3 is 18 amino acids long. The CDR3 bases are TGTGCCATCACACCGGGCACGGTCCCGGGACTAGCCCAAGAGACCCAGTACTTC. This sequence encodes CAITPGTVPGLAQETQYF.

The V and J genes are TRBV19 and TRBJ1-1; 10 nucleotides align to TRBD1. CDR1 LNHDA and CDR2 SQIVND come from the germline V gene (reference sequence). The CDR3 contains 14 residues. J gave up 11 bases and V 5 bases, and 11 bases lay outside the gene matches. Written as DNA, the CDR3 is TGTGCCAGTAGTGAGACAGGGGGCTTCACCGTGGCTTTCTTT. As protein: CASSETGGFTVAFF.

The V call is TRBV19, the J call TRBJ2-2; no clear D gene. V lost 9 bases and J lost 7, with 9 bases in between. The CDR3 covers 11 residues. Germline CDR1 is LNHDA and CDR2 is SQIVND (reference sequence). The CDR3 sequence is CASRLGGELFF. The CDR3 DNA reads TGTGCCAGCAGACTGGGCGGGGAGCTGTTTTTT.

This chain joins TRBV7-2 and TRBJ1-1; D call uncertain. CDR1 is SGHTA, CDR2 FQGNSA, per germline. The CDR3 spans 13 residues. Trimming pared 2 bases from V and 4 bases from J, leaving 8 bases between. CDR3 DNA sequence: TGTGCCAGCAGCTTATCACAGAGCACTGAAGCTTTCTTT. Encoded protein: CASSLSQSTEAFF.

The chain is built from TRBV7-9 and TRBJ2-1; D remains ambiguous. The CDR3 sequence is 12 residues long. V lost 7 bases to trimming and J lost 8 bases, with 12 bases between them. Per germline, CDR1 SEHNR and CDR2 FQNEAQ (reference sequence). CDR3 sequence: CASTSTPDEQFF. In DNA form, the CDR3 reads TGTGCCAGCACCTCAACCCCGGATGAGCAGTTCTTC.

The CDR3 region is CASSVGNDRGLGGYTF. For the CDR3, the DNA is TGTGCCAGCAGCGTAGGAAATGACCGGGGTCTGGGTGGCTACACCTTC. The chain links TRBV9 to TRBJ1-2; D is uncertain. The CDR3 spans 16 residues. Trimming took off 0 bases at V and 7 bases at J, with 19 bases between the two ends. The germline CDR1 and CDR2 sequences are SGDLS and YYNGEE.

V and J are TRBV19 and TRBJ1-5; 9 nucleotides match TRBD1. This CDR3 is built from 15 residues. V trimming: 8 bases; J trimming: 3 bases; junction bases outside the gene matches: 8. Germline V gene data show CDR1 as LNHDA and CDR2 as SQIVND (reference sequence). The CDR3 region has the DNA TGTGCCAGTCATTCGGGACAGGGCCTCAATCAGCCCCAGCATTTT. It encodes CASHSGQGLNQPQHF.

V and J are TRBV19 and TRBJ1-1; D perhaps matches TRBD1 (6 bases). The germline V and J ends were trimmed by 6 bases and 3 bases, with 20 bases remaining between them. The CDR3 is 16 residues long. Per germline, CDR1 LNHDA and CDR2 SQIVND (reference sequence). Here the CDR3 reads CASSNKPGQGYTEAFF. DNA for the CDR3: TGTGCCAGTAGCAACAAACCAGGGCAGGGGTACACTGAAGCTTTCTTT.

This chain uses TRBV30 with TRBJ1-2; possible D gene TRBD1, 6 bases. The V gene's germline CDR1 is GTSNPN and CDR2 SVGIG (reference sequence). The CDR3 is 14 residues long. Trimming removed 5 bases from V and 4 bases from J, with 17 bases in between. The CDR3 here is CAWGDPTGIYGYTF. The CDR3 DNA reads as TGTGCCTGGGGGGATCCGACAGGAATCTATGGCTACACCTTC.

This clone has a handful of counts. V gene TRBV14 combines with J gene TRBJ2-6; the D gene is possibly TRBD2 (6 bases). Trimming took off 1 base at V and 0 bases at J, with 13 bases between the two ends. CDR3 length equals 18 residues. The germline V gene encodes CDR1 SGHDN and CDR2 FVKESK. CDR3 amino acids: CASSQAEGRDSGANVLTF. CDR3 DNA: TGTGCCAGCAGCCAAGCGGAGGGGCGTGACTCTGGGGCCAACGTCCTGACTTTC.

This clone was detected once. The CDR3 sequence is CASSQQGFKETQYF. CDR3 in DNA: TGTGCCAGCAGCCAGCAGGGGTTTAAGGAGACCCAGTACTTC. This rearrangement joins TRBV3-1 (or the pseudogene TRBV3-2) to TRBJ2-5, with D perhaps TRBD1 (6 bases). V was cut by 3 bases and J by 5 bases, with 13 bases left in between. CDR1 LGHDT and CDR2 YNNKEL come from the germline V gene (reference sequence). The CDR3 covers 14 residues.

The chain employs TRBV15 and TRBJ2-7; D is undetermined. This CDR3 region has 14 residues. Deletions cut 4 bases from V and 1 base from J, with 11 bases between. Germline V gene lookup returns CDR1 LNHNV and CDR2 YYDKDF (reference sequence). The CDR3 spells CATSKPTGSYEQYF. The CDR3, as DNA: TGTGCCACCAGCAAACCGACGGGTTCCTACGAGCAGTACTTC. Combining the CDR3 with reference TRBV15 and TRBJ2-7 gives the whole variable domain DAMVIQNPRYQVTQFGKPVTLSCSQTLNHNVMYWYQQKSSQAPKLLFHYYDKDFNNEADTPDNFQSRRPNTSFCFLDIRSPGLGDTAMYLCATSKPTGSYEQYFGPGTRLTVT.

As to this clone: Other DNA sequences in this sample translate to the same CDR3. The rearrangement uses TRBV19 and TRBJ1-1; 10 bases match TRBD1. Germline assignment: CDR1 LNHDA and CDR2 SQIVND (reference sequence). This CDR3 has 14 residues. The ends lost 6 bases at V and 1 base at J; junction bases unmatched: 2. CDR3 loop: CASRRDRGNTEAFF. CDR3 nucleotide sequence: TGTGCCAGTAGACGGGACAGGGGGAACACTGAAGCTTTCTTT.

This clone was observed once. V usage is TRBV7-8 and J usage is TRBJ2-1, with D possibly being TRBD2 (7 bases). Germline V CDR1 and CDR2: SGHVS, FQNEAQ. There are 13 residues in the CDR3. V shed 10 bases and J shed 5 bases, with 15 bases lying between them. CDR3 region: CATRRGGNNEQFF. CDR3 nucleotides: TGTGCCACCCGGAGGGGGGGCAACAATGAGCAGTTCTTC.

The chain links TRBV19 to TRBJ2-5; a weak D match, TRBD1 (5 bases). The CDR3 spans 12 residues. The germline V and J ends were trimmed by 5 bases and 5 bases, with 9 bases remaining between them. Germline lookup yields CDR1 LNHDA and CDR2 SQIVND (reference sequence). CDR3 bases: TGTGCCAGTAGTCTGGGGCGGGAGACCCAGTACTTC. This encodes CASSLGRETQYF. Based on the CDR3 plus reference TRBV19 and TRBJ2-5, the full variable domain is DGGITQSPKYLFRKEGQNVTLSCEQNLNHDAMYWYRQDPGQGLRLIYYSQIVNDFQKGDIAEGYSVSREKKESFPLTVTSAQKNPTAFYLCASSLGRETQYFGPGTRLLVL.

The chain joins TRBV19 to TRBJ2-4; 7 bases map to TRBD2. CDR1 is LNHDA, CDR2 SQIVND, per germline (reference sequence). The length of the CDR3 is 15 residues. J lost 2 bases, V lost 3 bases, and 4 bases had no gene match. The DNA of the CDR3 is TGTGCCAGTAGTATGGGGGGAGGGTCCAAAAACATTCAGTACTTC. This translates into CASSMGGGSKNIQYF.

This clone was detected only once. The chain is built from TRBV29-1 and TRBJ1-1; TRBD1 is a possible D gene (6 bases). V lost 4 bases and J 3 bases, leaving 12 bases between the germline ends. Germline assignment: CDR1 SQVTM and CDR2 ANQGSEA. The CDR3 has 13 amino acids. CDR3 loop: CSVVGTSYTEAFF. The CDR3 coding sequence is TGCAGCGTTGTCGGGACAAGCTACACTGAAGCTTTCTTT.

V gene TRBV7-9 combines with J gene TRBJ1-1; 12 positions agree with TRBD1. There are 16 residues in the CDR3. Germline lookup yields CDR1 SEHNR and CDR2 FQNEAQ (reference sequence). Unmatched junction bases numbered 9, after V lost 3 bases and J lost 7 bases. For the CDR3, the DNA is TGTGCCAGCAGCTTTAGGGGACAGGGGGCTAACCATGAAGCTTTCTTT. It specifies CASSFRGQGANHEAFF.